This T cell receptor beta chain is drawn from a study of shared clonotypes between healthy human individuals. Regarding the study as a whole: Donor clonotype sharing was expected to depend on sequencing depth.

Produced via immunoSEQ multiplex PCR; TCRdb's table is partial and in-frame only. The table records 950,000 to 1,100,000 clones, about 80% of them present only once. Turning to this clone: The target antigen is unknown. This CDR3 is also generated by other DNA sequences in the sample.

The CDR3 length is 13 residues. Trimming took 1 base from V and 6 from J, leaving 7 bases between them. Germline CDR1 is SGHTA and CDR2 is FQGNSA. This sequence originates from a man between 18 and 29 years old in good health. The chain joins TRBV7-2 to TRBJ1-5, with no clear D. The sample comprised memory CD4+ T cells sorted from blood. The sample's subset: CD45RA-negative fraction. CDR3 nucleotides: TGTGCCAGCAGCTTAGGAGGGAGTCAGCCCCAGCATTTT. As protein: CASSLGGSQPQHF.